This paragraph covers one T cell receptor beta chain sequence. The antigen is unknown. Partitioning of CD4+ cells yielded a CD45RA+ naive subset and a CD45RA-negative memory subset. This entry is derived from a study of shared clonotypes between healthy human individuals. With 4 bases clipped from V and 10 bases from J, the junction kept 8 bases outside the gene matches. Germline assignment: CDR1 LGHNA and CDR2 YSLEER. This CDR3 region has 14 residues. Some clones are missing from TCRdb's copy, which holds only in-frame ones; the method was immunoSEQ multiplex PCR. The sample lists hundreds of thousands of clones; around 72% were seen once. Regarding the study as a whole: The generation probabilities recorded for non-shared clonotypes fell below those of clonotypes shared by all four donors. Although depth was large, rarefaction showed that sequencing of the sorted subsets was incomplete. Of the naive CD4 clonotypes, roughly 5% were shared across several donors.

This sequence was found in a man aged 30 to 39 in good health. This chain links TRBV4-3 with TRBJ1-1; TRBD1 matches at 11 bases. Sequenced input: memory CD4+ T cells sorted from blood. The subset here: CD45RA-negative fraction. The CDR3 spells CASSLQDGQGAAFF. The CDR3, as DNA: TGCGCCAGCAGCCTCCAAGATGGACAGGGGGCAGCTTTCTTT.